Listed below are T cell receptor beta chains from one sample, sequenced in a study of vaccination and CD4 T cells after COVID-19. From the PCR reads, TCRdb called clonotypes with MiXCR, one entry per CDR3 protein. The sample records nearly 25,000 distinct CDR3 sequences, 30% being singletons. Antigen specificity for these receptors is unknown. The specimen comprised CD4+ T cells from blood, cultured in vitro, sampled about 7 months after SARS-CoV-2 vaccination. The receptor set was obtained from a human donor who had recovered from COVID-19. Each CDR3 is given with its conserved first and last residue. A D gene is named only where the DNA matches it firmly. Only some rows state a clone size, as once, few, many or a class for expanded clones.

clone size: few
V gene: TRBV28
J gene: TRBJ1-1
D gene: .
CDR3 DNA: TGTGCCAGCAGGGGTTCGGGGCGGACTGAAGCTTTCTTT
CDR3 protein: CASRGSGRTEAFF

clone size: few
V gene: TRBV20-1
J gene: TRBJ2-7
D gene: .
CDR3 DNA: TGCAGTGCCCTCCTGGATTACTACGAGCAGTACTTC
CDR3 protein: CSALLDYYEQYF

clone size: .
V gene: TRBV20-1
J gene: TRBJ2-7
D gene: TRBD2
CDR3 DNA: TGCAGTGCTAGGTATATAAGTCGCGGGAGGACCACCTACGAGCAGTACTTC
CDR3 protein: CSARYISRGRTTYEQYF

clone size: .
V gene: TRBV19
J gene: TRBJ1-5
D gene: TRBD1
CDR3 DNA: TGTGCCAGTAGTACAACAGGGGACCAGCCCCAGCATTTT
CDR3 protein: CASSTTGDQPQHF

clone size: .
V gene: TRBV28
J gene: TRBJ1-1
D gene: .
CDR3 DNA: TGTGCCAGCAGTACACGTCGGACTGAAGCTTTCTTT
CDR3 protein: CASSTRRTEAFF

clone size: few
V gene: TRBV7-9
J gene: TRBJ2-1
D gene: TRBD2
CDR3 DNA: TGTGCCAGCAGCGGTTGGACTAGCGGAGAGCAGTTCTTC
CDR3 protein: CASSGWTSGEQFF

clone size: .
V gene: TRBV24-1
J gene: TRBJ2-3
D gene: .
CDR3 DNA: TGTGCCACCAGTGTGGGGGGACCGGGGAAAGATACGCAGTATTTT
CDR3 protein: CATSVGGPGKDTQYF

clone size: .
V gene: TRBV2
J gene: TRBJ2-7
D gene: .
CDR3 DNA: TGTGCCAGCAGGGAGGGGGCCTACGAGCAGTACTTC
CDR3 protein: CASREGAYEQYF

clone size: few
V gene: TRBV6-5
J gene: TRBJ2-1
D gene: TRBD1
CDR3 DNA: TGTGCCAGCAGTTCCTTCCGACAGGGGAGCAATGAGCAGTTCTTC
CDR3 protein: CASSSFRQGSNEQFF

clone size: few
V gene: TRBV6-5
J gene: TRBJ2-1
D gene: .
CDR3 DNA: TGTGCCAGCAGTTTACAGGGACATGAGCAGTTCTTC
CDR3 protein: CASSLQGHEQFF

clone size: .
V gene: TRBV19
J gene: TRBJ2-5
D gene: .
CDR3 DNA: TGTGCCAGTAGTCTCCGGTCGAGTTCTGCCGAGACCCAGTACTTC
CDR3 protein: CASSLRSSSAETQYF

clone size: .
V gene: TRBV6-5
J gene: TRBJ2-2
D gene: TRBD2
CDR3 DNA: TGTGCCAGCAGTTGGTCTCTAGCGGGGCTCACCGGGGAGCTGTTTTTT
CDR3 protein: CASSWSLAGLTGELFF

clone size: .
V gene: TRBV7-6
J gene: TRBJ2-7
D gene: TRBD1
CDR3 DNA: TGTGCCAGCAGCCCGGGACAGAGCTCCTACGAGCAGTACTTC
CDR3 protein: CASSPGQSSYEQYF

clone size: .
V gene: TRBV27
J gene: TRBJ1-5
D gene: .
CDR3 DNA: TGTGCCAGCAGTTTAAGGACAGTCAATGGTCCCCAGCATTTT
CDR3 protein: CASSLRTVNGPQHF

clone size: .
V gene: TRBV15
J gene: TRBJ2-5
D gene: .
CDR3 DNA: TGTGCCACCACTCCGGGCGGTGGCTTTACGGGAAAAGAGACCCAGTACTTC
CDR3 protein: CATTPGGGFTGKETQYF

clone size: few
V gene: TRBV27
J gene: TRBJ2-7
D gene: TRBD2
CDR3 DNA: TGTGCCAGCAAGAGCGGGAGGAACTCCTACGAGCAGTACTTC
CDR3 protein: CASKSGRNSYEQYF

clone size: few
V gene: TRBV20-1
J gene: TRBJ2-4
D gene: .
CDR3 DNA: TGCAGTGCTAGAGATGTCGCAGGACTAGCCAAAAACATTCAGTACTTC
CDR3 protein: CSARDVAGLAKNIQYF

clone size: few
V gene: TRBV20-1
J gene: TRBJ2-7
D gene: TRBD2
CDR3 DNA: TGCAGTGCTAGACTCCAAGCGGGAGGGTGGTACGAGCAGTACTTC
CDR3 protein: CSARLQAGGWYEQYF

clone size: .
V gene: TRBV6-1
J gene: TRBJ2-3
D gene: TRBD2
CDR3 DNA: TGTGCCAGCAGAAAAGACGGGAGGACTAGCGGGAGGGCTCATACGCAGTATTTT
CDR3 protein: CASRKDGRTSGRAHTQYF

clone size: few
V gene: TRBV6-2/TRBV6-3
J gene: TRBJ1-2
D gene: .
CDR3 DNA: TGTGCCAGCAGTTACGCCGCAGCTAACTATGGCTACACCTTC
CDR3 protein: CASSYAAANYGYTF

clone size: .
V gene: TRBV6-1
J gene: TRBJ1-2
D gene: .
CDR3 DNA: TGTGCCAGCAGAAGGACAGCCTCTAGGTATGGCTACACCTTC
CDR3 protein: CASRRTASRYGYTF

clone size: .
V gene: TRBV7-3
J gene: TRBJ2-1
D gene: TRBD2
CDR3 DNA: TGTGCCAGCAGCTTAAGTGCGGGGACTAGCGGGATGTCGAATGAGCAGTTCTTC
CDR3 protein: CASSLSAGTSGMSNEQFF